This T cell receptor (beta chain) was obtained from a study of blood T cell repertoires in COVID-19. Study in general: Acute and convalescent COVID-19 samples came from the United States, Italy and Spain. PBMCs, B-cell-depleted T cells, or T cells provided the cDNA or gDNA that made up the material.

During active infection, Seattle patients enrolled and were then monitored through disease. Germline assignment: CDR1 SGHAT and CDR2 FQNNGV. The CDR3 has 12 amino acids. The V gene lost 3 bases and the J gene lost 0 bases, with 3 bases spanning the gap. Repertoires were generated with immunoSEQ multiplex PCR, while TCRdb's copy carries only in-frame clones and drops some. Here the sample spans under 110,000 clones, 76% being singletons. V and J are TRBV11-2 and TRBJ2-7, with D unresolved. This receptor was taken from a man older than 75 with COVID-19, enrolled during active disease. Sequencing used peripheral blood. DNA of the CDR3: TGTGCCAGCAGCTTCAGCTCCTACGAGCAGTACTTC. It codes for CASSFSSYEQYF.